One and the same sample provided the 30 T cell receptor beta chains below, sequenced in a study of cytomegalovirus exposure and HLA in healthy donors. Amplification used 60 Vbeta primers and 13 Jbeta primers. Assay: immunoSEQ multiplex PCR; the TCRdb copy retains only in-frame clones and omits some. The repertoire holds some 83,000 clones, with roughly 75% as singletons. What was sequenced was PBMCs. The receptors derive from a man in his 60s in good health and CMV-seronegative.

The genes are TRBV6-1 and TRBJ1-5; the match to TRBD1 covers 7 bases. Germline CDR1 and CDR2: MNHNS and SASEGT. The CDR3 loop spans 16 amino acids. V lost 2 bases, J lost 0 bases, and 4 bases stayed unmatched. The CDR3, as DNA: TGTGCCAGCAGTGAAACAGGGGTTTATAGCAATCAGCCCCAGCATTTT. As protein: CASSETGVYSNQPQHF.

This clone turned up a few times. The gene calls are TRBV10-3 and TRBJ1-3; 8 nucleotides agree with TRBD1. Germline CDR1 reads ENHRY; CDR2 reads SYGVKD. V was pared by 8 bases and J by 3 bases, with 18 bases of the junction left unmatched. This CDR3 is 18 amino acids long. CDR3 loop: CAISVLSDRDQGGNTIYF. DNA of the CDR3: TGTGCCATCTCGGTTCTTTCGGACAGGGATCAGGGTGGAAACACCATATATTTT.

V gene TRBV9 combines with J gene TRBJ2-2, with 10 bases matching TRBD2. The CDR3 consists of 17 residues. CDR1 and CDR2 from the germline V gene are SGDLS and YYNGEE. V dropped 1 base and J dropped 5; count of bases not matched to a gene: 8. CDR3 residues: CASSVPRAGGQTGELFF. The CDR3 DNA follows: TGTGCCAGCAGCGTACCGCGAGCGGGGGGGCAAACCGGGGAGCTGTTTTTT.

The chain is built from TRBV6-1 and TRBJ1-1; maybe TRBD1 (6 bases). Germline CDR1 and CDR2: MNHNS and SASEGT. This CDR3 spans 14 amino acids. The ends were cut back, 7 bases at V and 1 base at J, with 13 bases in the middle. CDR3 amino acids: CASIRDRRNTEAFF. The CDR3 DNA reads as TGTGCCAGCATTCGAGACAGGCGGAACACTGAAGCTTTCTTT.

The DNA of the CDR3 is TGTGCCAGCTCACCTAGCGGGGGCACAGATACGCAGTATTTT. It encodes CASSPSGGTDTQYF. The chain uses TRBV18 and TRBJ2-3; 8 bases align to TRBD2. After removal of 3 bases from V and 1 base from J, the junction contained 0 bases not matched to a gene. The CDR3 is 14 residues long. The germline V gene encodes CDR1 KGHSH and CDR2 LQKENI.

The gene calls are TRBV7-8 and TRBJ1-2, with 9 positions matching TRBD1. CDR3 length: 13 residues. V was clipped by 5 bases and J by 7 bases; unmatched bases: 5. Germline-derived CDR1 and CDR2 are SGHVS and FQNEAQ. CDR3 in amino acids: CASSVQDRGGYTF. Here the CDR3 DNA reads TGTGCCAGCAGCGTACAGGACAGGGGTGGCTACACCTTC.

The table lists this clone with a count of one. This chain connects TRBV5-1 to TRBJ2-7; D perhaps matches TRBD1 (6 bases). Germline V CDR1 and CDR2: SGHRS, YFSETQ. CDR3 length equals 16 residues. The V end lost 0 bases, the J end lost 0 bases, and 13 bases lay between the germline ends. CDR3 protein: CASSLGGQTFSYEQYF. In DNA form, the CDR3 reads TGCGCCAGCAGCTTGGGTGGACAGACCTTCTCCTACGAGCAGTACTTC. Based on the CDR3 plus reference TRBV5-1 and TRBJ2-7, the full variable domain is KAGVTQTPRYLIKTRGQQVTLSCSPISGHRSVSWYQQTPGQGLQFLFEYFSETQRNKGNFPGRFSGRQFSNSRSEMNVSTLELGDSALYLCASSLGGQTFSYEQYFGPGTRLTVT.

The chain's CDR3 is CASYDRGWNTGELFF. CDR3 nucleotides: TGTGCCAGCTACGACAGGGGCTGGAACACCGGGGAGCTGTTTTTT. The chain combines TRBV5-5 with TRBJ2-2; 8 bases align to TRBD1. Losses at the gene ends were 7 bases for V and 1 base for J; bases not matched to a gene: 6. This CDR3 spans 15 amino acids. Germline V CDR1 and CDR2: SGHKS, YYEKEE (reference sequence).

The CDR3 here is CASSLGTGRHTQYF. The CDR3 DNA reads as TGTGCCAGCAGCCTGGGGACAGGGAGACATACGCAGTATTTT. The rearrangement links TRBV4-2 to TRBJ2-3; 9 nucleotides align to TRBD1. This CDR3 has 14 amino acids. The trim removed 4 bases at V and 7 bases at J, leaving 6 bases unmatched. The germline V gene has CDR1 LGHNA and CDR2 YNFKEQ.

The chain is built from TRBV6-5 and TRBJ2-5; 8 positions match TRBD1. Trimming cost V 5 bases and J 3 bases; bases outside gene matches: 2. CDR3 length equals 13 residues. Germline V lookup: CDR1 MNHEY, CDR2 SVGAGI. The CDR3 bases are TGTGCCAGCAGTGGGACAGGCAAAGAGACCCAGTACTTC. This codes for CASSGTGKETQYF.

The V gene is TRBV12-5, the J gene TRBJ1-5; TRBD1 matches at 7 bases. Germline V gene lookup returns CDR1 LGHNT and CDR2 FRNRAP. V shed 4 bases and J 0 bases; nucleotides not matched to a gene: 9. This CDR3 spans 17 amino acids. CDR3 nucleotide sequence: TGTGCTAGTGGTTCCCCCGGGACAGACCTTAGCAATCAGCCCCAGCATTTT. Translated, it gives CASGSPGTDLSNQPQHF.

This chain uses TRBV15 with TRBJ1-2, with 8 positions matching TRBD1. Germline CDR1 and CDR2: LNHNV and YYDKDF (reference sequence). There are 17 residues in the CDR3. V lost 2 bases and J lost 2; bases outside the gene matches: 10. CDR3 DNA: TGTGCCACCAGCAGACCCCCCGGGACAGGCGACAACTATGGCTACACCTTC. This codes for CATSRPPGTGDNYGYTF.

The chain recombines TRBV19 with TRBJ1-1; the D is unclear. Per the germline V gene, CDR1 is LNHDA and CDR2 is SQIVND (reference sequence). This CDR3 comprises 13 residues. V gave up 3 bases and J gave up 0 bases, with 5 bases separating them. The CDR3 loop reads CASSIRLNTEAFF. The DNA of the CDR3 is TGTGCCAGTAGTATCAGGTTGAACACTGAAGCTTTCTTT.

This clone was picked up a small number of times. The chain combines TRBV25-1 with TRBJ1-2, with 7 bases that match TRBD1. V shed 6 bases, J shed 6 bases, and the junction held 7 bases outside the gene matches. The CDR3 spans 13 residues. Germline V CDR1 and CDR2: MGHDK, SYGVNS. CDR3 DNA sequence: TGTGCCAGCAGGAGTGACAGGGAGGATGGCTACACCTTC. It specifies CASRSDREDGYTF.

Ten or more counts support this clone. J is TRBJ1-6 and V is TRBV6-1; D gene unclear. The CDR3 is made up of 12 amino acids. From germline, CDR1 is MNHNS and CDR2 SASEGT. The V end was cut by 6 bases, the J end by 6 bases, with 6 bases between. The DNA of the CDR3 is TGTGCCAGCAGACAATCTAATTCACCCCTCCACTTT. Protein: CASRQSNSPLHF.

The chain has TRBV6-5 and TRBJ2-5, with D possibly being TRBD2 (7 bases). The CDR3 has 14 amino acids. The germline V gene encodes CDR1 MNHEY and CDR2 SVGAGI. V lost 6 bases to trimming and J lost 7 bases, with 18 bases between them. The CDR3 coding sequence is TGTGCCAGCAGCCCACAGGGAGGGGGGGGGACCCAGTACTTC. Translating gives CASSPQGGGGTQYF.

This clone was recorded a few times. The chain links TRBV2 to TRBJ2-7, with 7 bases fitting TRBD1. This CDR3 has 13 residues. CDR1 is SNHLY, CDR2 FYNNEI, per germline. After removal of 9 bases from V and 0 bases from J, the junction contained 5 bases not matched to a gene. CDR3 nucleotide sequence: TGTGCCAGAGGGGGCTACTCCTCCTACGAGCAGTACTTC. This codes for CARGGYSSYEQYF.

In this sample, this clone turned up a few times. The J gene is TRBJ1-4, the V gene TRBV27, with 8 positions matching TRBD1. Unmatched junction bases numbered 8, after V lost 4 bases and J lost 10 bases. From germline, CDR1 is MNHEY and CDR2 SMNVEV (reference sequence). The CDR3 is 14 residues long. CDR3 amino acids: CASSSRTGIVKLFF. For the CDR3, the DNA is TGTGCCAGCAGTTCCCGGACAGGGATTGTAAAACTGTTTTTT.

The J gene is TRBJ2-1, the V gene TRBV4-1; 12 positions agree with TRBD2. The junction had 15 bases not matched to a gene; V was cut back by 0 bases and J by 0 bases. The length of the CDR3 is 22 residues. Germline loops: CDR1 MGHRA, CDR2 YSYEKL. CDR3 region: CASSQEGASGGAVPRSYNEQFF. CDR3 sequence (DNA): TGCGCCAGCAGCCAAGAAGGGGCTAGCGGGGGGGCCGTACCTCGCTCCTACAATGAGCAGTTCTTC.

In this sample, this clone turned up once. V usage is TRBV4-2 and J usage is TRBJ2-7; D might be TRBD2 (5 bases). V lost 2 bases and J lost 2, with 10 bases in between. The CDR3 consists of 14 residues. The germline V gene has CDR1 LGHNA and CDR2 YNFKEQ. The CDR3 DNA reads as TGTGCCAGCAGCCAATCTCCCGGGGCCTACGAGCAGTACTTC. Its protein is CASSQSPGAYEQYF.

The chain couples TRBV6-6 to TRBJ2-7; 11 positions agree with TRBD1. The CDR3 loop spans 14 amino acids. J lost 3 bases, V lost 6 bases, and 4 bases had no gene match. Germline V gene lookup returns CDR1 MNHNY and CDR2 SVGAGI (reference sequence). The CDR3 protein is CASRPGTGGYEQYF. CDR3 in DNA: TGTGCCAGCAGGCCTGGGACAGGGGGCTACGAGCAGTACTTC.

The rearrangement joins TRBV11-3 to TRBJ2-1; 7 bases fit TRBD2. The germline V gene has CDR1 SGHNT and CDR2 YENEEA. This CDR3 spans 17 amino acids. V lost 5 bases to trimming and J lost 3 bases; unmatched junction nucleotides: 13. The CDR3 coding sequence is TGTGCCAGCAGCCGGCGGCTCAGCGGGGCAGGCTACAATGAGCAGTTCTTC. Its translation is CASSRRLSGAGYNEQFF.

The chain combines TRBV4-1 with TRBJ1-6; 7 positions match TRBD1. V dropped 2 bases and J dropped 11; count of bases not matched to a gene: 15. The CDR3 spans 17 residues. Germline V lookup: CDR1 MGHRA, CDR2 YSYEKL. The CDR3 spells CASSQYTGTALSAPLHF. The CDR3 DNA reads as TGCGCCAGCAGCCAATACACCGGGACAGCCCTCTCGGCACCCCTCCACTTT.

This clone was detected only once. The chain links TRBV5-1 to TRBJ1-4; no definite D call. V lost 5 bases and J 0 bases, leaving 11 bases between the germline ends. CDR1 and CDR2 from the germline V gene are SGHRS and YFSETQ. CDR3 length: 15 residues. The CDR3 sequence is CASSPQAATNEKLFF. The CDR3 DNA reads as TGCGCCAGCAGTCCTCAGGCAGCAACTAATGAAAAACTGTTTTTT.

This clone was observed a single time. CDR3 in amino acids: CACRDRLITQYF. DNA of the CDR3: TGTGCCTGCCGGGACAGGCTCATTACCCAGTACTTC. The chain links TRBV30 to TRBJ2-5, with 8 nucleotides matching TRBD1. Germline V CDR1 and CDR2: GTSNPN, SVGIG (reference sequence). The junction had 8 bases not matched to a gene; V was cut back by 6 bases and J by 8 bases. This CDR3 region has 12 residues.

The chain is built from TRBV7-9 and TRBJ2-3; TRBD2 matches 12 bases. CDR3 size: 18 residues. The ends lost 3 bases at V and 2 bases at J; junction bases unmatched: 9. In germline, CDR1 is SEHNR, CDR2 FQNEAQ (reference sequence). CDR3 DNA sequence: TGTGCCAGCAGCTTTCATCGTACTAGCGGGGGGAACACAGATACGCAGTATTTT. Translated, it gives CASSFHRTSGGNTDTQYF.

The CDR3 nucleotides are TGTGCCAGCAGCTTGGAACGGGGGGGGGCTTACGAGCAGTACTTC. It specifies CASSLERGGAYEQYF. The chain employs TRBV5-4 and TRBJ2-7, with TRBD2 identical over 8 bases. Germline V gene lookup returns CDR1 SGHNT and CDR2 YYREEE (reference sequence). This CDR3 has 15 amino acids. The ends lost 0 bases at V and 4 bases at J; junction bases unmatched: 6.

The chain combines TRBV2 with TRBJ2-7, with 11 nucleotides matching TRBD2. The CDR3 has 14 amino acids. The V gene end was trimmed by 4 bases and the J gene end by 2 bases; junction bases not matched to a gene: 1. From germline, CDR1 is SNHLY and CDR2 FYNNEI. CDR3 residues: CASSGLAGTYEQYF. The CDR3 nucleotides read TGTGCCAGCAGTGGACTAGCGGGGACCTACGAGCAGTACTTC.

The sample holds a few counts of this clone. V gene TRBV5-1 combines with J gene TRBJ1-1, with 7 bases that match TRBD1. This CDR3 contains 13 residues. Germline V gene data show CDR1 as SGHRS and CDR2 as YFSETQ. V shed 4 bases, J shed 3 bases, and the junction held 3 bases outside the gene matches. Written as DNA, the CDR3 is TGCGCCAGCAGCCCTACAGGGGACACTGAAGCTTTCTTT. Encoded protein: CASSPTGDTEAFF.

The chain combines TRBV6-6 with TRBJ1-6; no clear D gene. This CDR3 has 14 residues. In germline, CDR1 is MNHNY, CDR2 SVGAGI (reference sequence). V gave up 6 bases and J gave up 10 bases, with 16 bases separating them. The CDR3: CASSRTALGSPLHF. The CDR3 region has the DNA TGTGCCAGCAGCAGGACTGCTCTCGGGTCACCCCTCCACTTT.